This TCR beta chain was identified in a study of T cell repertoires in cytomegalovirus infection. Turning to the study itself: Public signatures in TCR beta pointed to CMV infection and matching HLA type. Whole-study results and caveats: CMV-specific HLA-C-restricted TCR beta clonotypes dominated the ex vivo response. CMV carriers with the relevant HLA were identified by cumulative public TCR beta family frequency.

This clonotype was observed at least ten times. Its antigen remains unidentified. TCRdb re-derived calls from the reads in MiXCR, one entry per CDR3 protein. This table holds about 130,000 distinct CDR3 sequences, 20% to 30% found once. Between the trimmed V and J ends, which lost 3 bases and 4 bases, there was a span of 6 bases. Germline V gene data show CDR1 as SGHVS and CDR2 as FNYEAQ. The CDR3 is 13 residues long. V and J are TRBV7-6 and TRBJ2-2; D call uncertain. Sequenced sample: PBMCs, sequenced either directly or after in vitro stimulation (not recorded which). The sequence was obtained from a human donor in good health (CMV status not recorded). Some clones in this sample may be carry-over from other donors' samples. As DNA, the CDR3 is TGTGCCAGCAGCTTTACAGTCACCGGGGAGCTGTTTTTT. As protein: CASSFTVTGELFF.